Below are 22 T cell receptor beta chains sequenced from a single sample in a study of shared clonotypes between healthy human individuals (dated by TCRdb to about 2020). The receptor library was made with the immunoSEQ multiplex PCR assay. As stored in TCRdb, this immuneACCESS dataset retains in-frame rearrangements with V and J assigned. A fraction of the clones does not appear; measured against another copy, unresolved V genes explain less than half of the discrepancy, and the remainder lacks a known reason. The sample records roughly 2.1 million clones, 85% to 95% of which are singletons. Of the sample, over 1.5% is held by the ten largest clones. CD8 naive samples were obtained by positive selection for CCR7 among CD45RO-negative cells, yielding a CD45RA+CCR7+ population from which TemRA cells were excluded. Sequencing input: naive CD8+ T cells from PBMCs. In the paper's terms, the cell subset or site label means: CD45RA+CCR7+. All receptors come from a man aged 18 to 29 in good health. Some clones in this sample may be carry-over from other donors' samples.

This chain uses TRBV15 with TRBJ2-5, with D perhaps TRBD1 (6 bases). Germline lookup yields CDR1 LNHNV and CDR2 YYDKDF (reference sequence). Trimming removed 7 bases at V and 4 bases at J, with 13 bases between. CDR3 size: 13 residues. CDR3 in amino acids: CATKNRESETQYF. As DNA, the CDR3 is TGTGCCACCAAAAACAGGGAGTCAGAGACCCAGTACTTC.

The DNA of the CDR3 is TGTGCCAGCAGCGACAATTCGAACACTGAAGCTTTCTTT. This codes for CASSDNSNTEAFF. This chain connects TRBV9 to TRBJ1-1, with D unclear. Germline CDR1 reads SGDLS; CDR2 reads YYNGEE. This CDR3 contains 13 residues. The germline V and J ends were trimmed by 3 bases and 1 base, with 7 bases remaining between them.

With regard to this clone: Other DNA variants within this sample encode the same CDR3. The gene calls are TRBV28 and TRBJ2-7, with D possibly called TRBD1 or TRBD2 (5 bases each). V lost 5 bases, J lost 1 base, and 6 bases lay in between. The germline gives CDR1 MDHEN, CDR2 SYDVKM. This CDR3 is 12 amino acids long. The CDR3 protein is CASSGGSYEQYF. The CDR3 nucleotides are TGTGCCAGCAGTGGGGGATCCTACGAGCAGTACTTC.

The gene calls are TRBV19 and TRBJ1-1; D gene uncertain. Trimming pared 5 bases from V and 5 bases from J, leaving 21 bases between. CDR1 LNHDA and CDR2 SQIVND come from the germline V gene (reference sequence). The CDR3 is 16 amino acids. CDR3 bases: TGTGCCAGTAGTTTACGCCGAGAAGTGCGGCTGACTGAAGCTTTCTTT. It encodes CASSLRREVRLTEAFF.

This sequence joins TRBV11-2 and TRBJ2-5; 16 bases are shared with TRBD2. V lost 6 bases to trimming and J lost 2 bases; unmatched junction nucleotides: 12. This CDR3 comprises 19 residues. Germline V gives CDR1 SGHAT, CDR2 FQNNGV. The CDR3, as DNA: TGTGCCAGCAGGATTCCGGGACTAGCGGGAGGGCCAGGTCAAGAGACCCAGTACTTC. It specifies CASRIPGLAGGPGQETQYF.

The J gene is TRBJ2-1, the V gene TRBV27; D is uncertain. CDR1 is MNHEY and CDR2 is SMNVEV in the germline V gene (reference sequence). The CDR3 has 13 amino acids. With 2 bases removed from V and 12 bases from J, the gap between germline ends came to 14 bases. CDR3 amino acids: CASSLVSRGWQFF. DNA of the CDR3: TGTGCCAGCAGTTTAGTGTCGCGAGGTTGGCAGTTCTTC.

The CDR3 sequence is CSGRLASSYEQYF. DNA of the CDR3: TGCAGCGGACGACTAGCGAGCTCCTACGAGCAGTACTTC. V usage is TRBV29-1 and J usage is TRBJ2-7, with TRBD2 matching over 8 bases. Germline V gives CDR1 SQVTM, CDR2 ANQGSEA. This CDR3 has 13 residues. V shed 7 bases and J 0 bases; nucleotides not matched to a gene: 5.

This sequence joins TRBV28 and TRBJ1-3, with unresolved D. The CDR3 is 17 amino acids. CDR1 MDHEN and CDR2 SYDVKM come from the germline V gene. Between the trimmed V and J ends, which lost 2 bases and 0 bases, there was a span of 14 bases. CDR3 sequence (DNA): TGTGCCAGCAGTTTAGATGGCGGCAGCTACTCTGGAAACACCATATATTTT. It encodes CASSLDGGSYSGNTIYF. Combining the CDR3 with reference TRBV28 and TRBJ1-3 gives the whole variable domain DVKVTQSSRYLVKRTGEKVFLECVQDMDHENMFWYRQDPGLGLRLIYFSYDVKMKEKGDIPEGYSVSREKKERFSLILESASTNQTSMYLCASSLDGGSYSGNTIYFGEGSWLTVV.

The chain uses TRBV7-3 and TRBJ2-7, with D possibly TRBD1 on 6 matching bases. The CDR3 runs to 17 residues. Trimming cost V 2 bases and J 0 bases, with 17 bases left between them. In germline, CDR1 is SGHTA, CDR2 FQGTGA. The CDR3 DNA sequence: TGTGCCAGCAGCTTATCGGGACACCGTTTAAGCTCCTACGAGCAGTACTTC. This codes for CASSLSGHRLSSYEQYF.

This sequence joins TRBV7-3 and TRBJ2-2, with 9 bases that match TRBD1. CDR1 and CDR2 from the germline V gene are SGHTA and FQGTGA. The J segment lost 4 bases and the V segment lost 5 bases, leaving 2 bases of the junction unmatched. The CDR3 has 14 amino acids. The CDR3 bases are TGTGCCAGCAGCATGACAGGGGGCACCGGGGAGCTGTTTTTT. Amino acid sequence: CASSMTGGTGELFF.

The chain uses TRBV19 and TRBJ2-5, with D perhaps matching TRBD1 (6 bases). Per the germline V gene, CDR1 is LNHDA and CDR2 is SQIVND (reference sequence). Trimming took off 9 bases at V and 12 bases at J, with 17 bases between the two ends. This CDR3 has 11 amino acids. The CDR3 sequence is CASGAQGRKYF. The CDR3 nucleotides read TGTGCCAGCGGCGCACAGGGAAGGAAGTACTTC.

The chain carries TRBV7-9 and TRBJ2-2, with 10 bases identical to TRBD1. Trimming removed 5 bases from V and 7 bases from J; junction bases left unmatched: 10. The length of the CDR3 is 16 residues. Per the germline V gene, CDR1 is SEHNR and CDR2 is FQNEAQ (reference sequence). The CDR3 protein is CASSPSFGTGVGELFF. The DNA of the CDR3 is TGTGCCAGCAGCCCCTCCTTCGGGACAGGGGTCGGGGAGCTGTTTTTT.

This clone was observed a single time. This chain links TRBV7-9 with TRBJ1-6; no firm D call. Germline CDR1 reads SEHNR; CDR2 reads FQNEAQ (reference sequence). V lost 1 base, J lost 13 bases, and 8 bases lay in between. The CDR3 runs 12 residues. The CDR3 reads CASSLGSGPLHF. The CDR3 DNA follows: TGTGCCAGCAGCTTAGGTTCCGGTCCCCTCCACTTT.

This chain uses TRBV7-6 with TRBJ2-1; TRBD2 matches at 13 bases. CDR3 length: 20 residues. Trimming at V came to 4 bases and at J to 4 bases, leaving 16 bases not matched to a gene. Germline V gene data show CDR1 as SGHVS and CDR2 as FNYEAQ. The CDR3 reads CASSYISGTSGATSYNEQFF. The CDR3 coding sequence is TGTGCCAGCAGCTACATTTCCGGGACTAGCGGGGCGACGAGTTACAATGAGCAGTTCTTC.

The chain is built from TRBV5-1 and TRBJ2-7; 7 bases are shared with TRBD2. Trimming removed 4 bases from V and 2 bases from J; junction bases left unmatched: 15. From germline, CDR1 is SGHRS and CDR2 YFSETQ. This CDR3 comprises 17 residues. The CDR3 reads CASSHSGGSPLAYEQYF. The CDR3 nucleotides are TGCGCCAGCAGCCATTCCGGCGGGAGTCCCCTAGCCTACGAGCAGTACTTC.

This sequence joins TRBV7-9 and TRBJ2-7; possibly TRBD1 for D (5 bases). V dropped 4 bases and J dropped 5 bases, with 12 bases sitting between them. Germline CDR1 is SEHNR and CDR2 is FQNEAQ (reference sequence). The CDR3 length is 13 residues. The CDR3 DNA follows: TGTGCCAGCAGCTCACCGCAGGGTCACGAGCAGTACTTC. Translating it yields CASSSPQGHEQYF.

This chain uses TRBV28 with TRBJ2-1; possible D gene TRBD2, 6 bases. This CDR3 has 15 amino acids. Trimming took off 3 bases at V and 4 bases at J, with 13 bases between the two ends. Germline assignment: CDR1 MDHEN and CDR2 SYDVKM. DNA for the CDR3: TGTGCCAGCAGTTTTTTCGGACTATCTTACAATGAGCAGTTCTTC. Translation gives CASSFFGLSYNEQFF.

CDR3 bases: TGCGCCAGCAGCTCCTCCGGGACAGGGGTAGGCACTGAAGCTTTCTTT. Residues: CASSSSGTGVGTEAFF. The chain employs TRBV5-1 and TRBJ1-1, with 10 positions matching TRBD1. This CDR3 is 16 amino acids long. Trimming cost V 3 bases and J 4 bases; bases outside gene matches: 9. The germline gives CDR1 SGHRS, CDR2 YFSETQ.

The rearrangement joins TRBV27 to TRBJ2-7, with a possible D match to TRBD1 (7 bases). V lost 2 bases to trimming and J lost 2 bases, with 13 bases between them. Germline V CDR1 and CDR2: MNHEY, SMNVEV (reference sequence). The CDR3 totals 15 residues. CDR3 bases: TGTGCCAGCAGTTTACGACAGGGAGGACCCTACGAGCAGTACTTC. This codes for CASSLRQGGPYEQYF.

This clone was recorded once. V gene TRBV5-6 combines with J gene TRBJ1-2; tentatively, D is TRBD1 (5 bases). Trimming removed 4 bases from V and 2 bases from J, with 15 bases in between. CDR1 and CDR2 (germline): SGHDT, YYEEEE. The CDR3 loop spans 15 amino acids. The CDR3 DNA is TGTGCCAGCAGCCGACCAGCTGACAGAAACTATGGCTACACCTTC. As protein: CASSRPADRNYGYTF.

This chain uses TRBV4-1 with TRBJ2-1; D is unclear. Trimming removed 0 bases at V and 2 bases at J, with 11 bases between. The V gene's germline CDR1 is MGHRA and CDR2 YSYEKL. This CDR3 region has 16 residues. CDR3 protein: CASSQERSLPYNEQFF. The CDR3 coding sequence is TGCGCCAGCAGCCAAGAACGGTCCTTACCCTACAATGAGCAGTTCTTC.

The CDR3 loop reads CASSPHPGTGDTEAFF. DNA of the CDR3: TGTGCCAGCTCACCACACCCCGGGACAGGGGACACTGAAGCTTTCTTT. The rearrangement joins TRBV18 to TRBJ1-1; 10 nucleotides match TRBD1. CDR3 length equals 16 residues. The V gene end was trimmed by 1 base and the J gene end by 3 bases; junction bases not matched to a gene: 5. The V gene's germline CDR1 is KGHSH and CDR2 LQKENI.